This T cell receptor (beta chain) was retrieved from a study of cytomegalovirus exposure and HLA in healthy donors. PCR was performed using 60 Vbeta and 13 Jbeta primers. TCRdb's table, derived via immunoSEQ multiplex PCR, lists solely in-frame clones and lacks some. The sample yields about 140,000 clones, roughly three fifths seen once. Germline loops: CDR1 MNHNY, CDR2 SVGAGI (reference sequence). V lost 5 bases to trimming and J lost 6 bases, with 17 bases between them. CDR3 size: 14 residues. The chain recombines TRBV6-6 with TRBJ2-7; D possibly corresponds to TRBD2 (6 bases). The sequenced sample consisted of PBMCs. The sequence came from a male donor in good health and CMV-seronegative. CDR3 region: CASSQDYREGEQYF. The CDR3 DNA follows: TGTGCCAGCAGTCAGGACTACCGTGAGGGCGAGCAGTACTTC.